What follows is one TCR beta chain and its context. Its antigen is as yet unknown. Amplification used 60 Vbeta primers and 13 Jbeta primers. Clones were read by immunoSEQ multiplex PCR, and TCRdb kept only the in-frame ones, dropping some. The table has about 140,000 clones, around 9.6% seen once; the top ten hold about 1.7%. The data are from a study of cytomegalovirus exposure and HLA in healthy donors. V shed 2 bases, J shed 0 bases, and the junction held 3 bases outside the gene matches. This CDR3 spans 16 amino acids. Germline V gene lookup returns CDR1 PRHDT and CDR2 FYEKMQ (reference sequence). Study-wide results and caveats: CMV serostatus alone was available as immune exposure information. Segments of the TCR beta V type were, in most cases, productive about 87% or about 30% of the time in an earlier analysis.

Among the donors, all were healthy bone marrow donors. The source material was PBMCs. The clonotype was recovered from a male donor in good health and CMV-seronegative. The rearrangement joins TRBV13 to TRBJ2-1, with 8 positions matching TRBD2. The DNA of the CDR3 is TGTGCCAGCAGCTTATACGGGGGGGGCTCCTACAATGAGCAGTTCTTC. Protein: CASSLYGGGSYNEQFF.